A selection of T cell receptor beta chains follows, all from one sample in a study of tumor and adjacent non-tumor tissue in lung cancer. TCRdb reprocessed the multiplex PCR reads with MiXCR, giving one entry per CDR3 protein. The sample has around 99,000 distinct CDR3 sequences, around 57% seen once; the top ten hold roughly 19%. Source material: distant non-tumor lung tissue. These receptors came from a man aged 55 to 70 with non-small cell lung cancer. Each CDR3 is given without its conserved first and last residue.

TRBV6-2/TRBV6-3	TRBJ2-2	VNSALRSTGELF
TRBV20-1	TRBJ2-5	IARAGVVETQY
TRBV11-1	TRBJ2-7	ASSTARQGSYEQY
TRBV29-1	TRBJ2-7	SVGSGTSVLNEQY
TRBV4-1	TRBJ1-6	ASSQGGSPLH
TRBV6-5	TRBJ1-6	ASSYSVRVGSPLH
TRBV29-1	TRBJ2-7	SGKAGPEQY
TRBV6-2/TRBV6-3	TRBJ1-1	ASRLPANTEAF
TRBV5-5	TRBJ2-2	ASSLVVDTGELF
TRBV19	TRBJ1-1	ASSIIGGGANTEAF
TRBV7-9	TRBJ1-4	ASSPVRAFGVREKLF
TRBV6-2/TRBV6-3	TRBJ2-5	ASSYDAGTTETQY
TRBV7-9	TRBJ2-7	ASEGLGTEQY
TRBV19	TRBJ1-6	ASRPAGARSPLH
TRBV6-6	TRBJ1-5	ASSYDKLEGRGNQPQH
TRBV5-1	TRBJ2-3	ASSWETGSTDTQY
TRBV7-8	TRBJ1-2	ASSLVSRGSSPGYT
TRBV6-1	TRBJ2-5	ASSAAGGQETQY
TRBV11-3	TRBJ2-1	ASSTGTSGAYNEQL
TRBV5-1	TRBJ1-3	ASSIGISGNTIY
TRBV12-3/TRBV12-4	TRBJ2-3	ASSLPIQDTQY
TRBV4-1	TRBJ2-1	ASSQTKSFTGGSYNEQF
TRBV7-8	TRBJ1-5	ASSSGVRNQPQH
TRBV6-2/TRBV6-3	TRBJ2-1	ASSLSGRLYNEEF
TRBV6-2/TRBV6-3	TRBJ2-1	ASSYEGTCYNEQL
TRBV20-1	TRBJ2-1	SARRDFYNEQF
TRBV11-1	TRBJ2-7	ASSPRLCGSDTYEQY
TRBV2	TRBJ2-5	ASSEREVTQY
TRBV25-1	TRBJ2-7	ASSDDGRLTYEQY
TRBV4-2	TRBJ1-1	ASSQERGLVTEAF
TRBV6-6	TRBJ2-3	ASRTSGVTDTQY
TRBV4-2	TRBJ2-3	ASSQCGTSDTQY
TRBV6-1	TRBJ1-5	ASSGTRNQSQH
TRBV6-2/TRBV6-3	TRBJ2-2	VSITNRGNTGGLF
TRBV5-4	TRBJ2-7	VSSHSAGGYEQY
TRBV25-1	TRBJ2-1	ASRTLSLEQF
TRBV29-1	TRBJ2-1	SVEGGLADSSYSEQF
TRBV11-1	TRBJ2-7	VSSNTGGSYEEY
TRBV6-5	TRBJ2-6	ASRSRGISGANVPT